This T cell receptor beta chain was identified during a study of blood T cell repertoires in COVID-19. About the research overall: The United States, Italy and Spain supplied acute and convalescent COVID-19 samples.

Per the germline V gene, CDR1 is SQVTM and CDR2 is ANQGSEA. The CDR3 is 14 amino acids. Trimming pared 2 bases from V and 5 bases from J, leaving 12 bases between. Data came from immunoSEQ multiplex PCR; TCRdb stores just in-frame clones and leaves some out. The table includes 300,000 to 450,000 clones, around 86% detected once. This clone is a singleton in its sample. The sequence was obtained from a human donor in a cohort sampled during active COVID-19. Sequenced: peripheral blood. The chain employs TRBV29-1 and TRBJ2-2; D possibly corresponds to TRBD2 (5 bases). CDR3 protein: CSVERLAGTGELFF. CDR3 coding DNA: TGCAGCGTTGAAAGGCTAGCTGGGACCGGGGAGCTGTTTTTT.